This T cell receptor beta chain was documented in a study of cytomegalovirus exposure and HLA in healthy donors. Study outcomes and limitations: The authors listed roughly 150 TCR beta chains as cytomegalovirus-associated. Roughly uniform sequencing depth across donors was assumed, possibly incorrectly.

About this clone itself: The antigen is unknown.

With V trimmed by 3 bases and J by 3 bases, 4 bases remained unmatched. Germline lookup yields CDR1 MNHNS and CDR2 SASEGT. The CDR3 has 14 amino acids. Primers for the PCR totalled 60 Vbeta and 13 Jbeta. Here immunoSEQ multiplex PCR was the method, and the copy in TCRdb shows in-frame clones only, minus some. In the table there are about 110,000 clones, 76% of which are singletons. The specimen sequenced was PBMCs. The chain combines TRBV6-1 with TRBJ2-7; 8 bases match TRBD1. This TCR derives from a man in his forties in good health and CMV-seropositive. CDR3 DNA: TGTGCCAGCAGTGAGACAGGGGCTCGCTACGAGCAGTACTTC. Translating it yields CASSETGARYEQYF.